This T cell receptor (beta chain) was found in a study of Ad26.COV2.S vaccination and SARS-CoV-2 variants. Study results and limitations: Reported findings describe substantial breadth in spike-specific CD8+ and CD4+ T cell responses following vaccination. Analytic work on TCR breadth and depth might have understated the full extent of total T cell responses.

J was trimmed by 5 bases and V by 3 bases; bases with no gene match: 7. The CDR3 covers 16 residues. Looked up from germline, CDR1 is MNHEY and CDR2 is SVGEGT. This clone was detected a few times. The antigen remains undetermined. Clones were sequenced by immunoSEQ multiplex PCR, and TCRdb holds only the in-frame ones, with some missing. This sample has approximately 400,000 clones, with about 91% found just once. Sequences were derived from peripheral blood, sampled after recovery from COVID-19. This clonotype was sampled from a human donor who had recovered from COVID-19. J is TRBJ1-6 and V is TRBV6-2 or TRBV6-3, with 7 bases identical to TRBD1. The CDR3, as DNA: TGTGCCAGCAGTTATAAAAGGACAGGTGATAATTCACCCCTCCACTTT. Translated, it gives CASSYKRTGDNSPLHF.